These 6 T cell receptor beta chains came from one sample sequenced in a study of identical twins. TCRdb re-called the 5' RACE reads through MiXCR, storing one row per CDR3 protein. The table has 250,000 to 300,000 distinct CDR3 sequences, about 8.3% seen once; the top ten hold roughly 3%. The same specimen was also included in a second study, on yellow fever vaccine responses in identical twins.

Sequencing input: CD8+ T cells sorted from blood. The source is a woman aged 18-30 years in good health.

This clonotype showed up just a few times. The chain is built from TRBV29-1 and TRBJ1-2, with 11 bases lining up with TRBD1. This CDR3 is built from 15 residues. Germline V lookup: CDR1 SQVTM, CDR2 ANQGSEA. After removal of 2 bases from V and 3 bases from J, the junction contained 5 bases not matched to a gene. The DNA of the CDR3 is TGCAGCGTTGAAAGGACAGGGGGCGCCGACTATGGCTACACCTTC. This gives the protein CSVERTGGADYGYTF. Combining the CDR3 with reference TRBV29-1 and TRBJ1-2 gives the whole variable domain SAVISQKPSRDICQRGTSLTIQCQVDSQVTMMFWYRQQPGQSLTLIATANQGSEATYESGFVIDKFPISRPNLTFSTLTVSNMSPEDSSIYLCSVERTGGADYGYTFGSGTRLTVV.

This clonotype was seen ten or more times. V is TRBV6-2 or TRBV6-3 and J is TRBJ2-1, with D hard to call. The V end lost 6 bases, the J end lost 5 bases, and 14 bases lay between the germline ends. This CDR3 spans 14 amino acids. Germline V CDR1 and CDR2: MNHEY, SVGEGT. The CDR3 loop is CASSHMAPNNEQFF. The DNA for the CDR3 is TGTGCCAGCAGCCACATGGCGCCGAACAATGAGCAGTTCTTC.

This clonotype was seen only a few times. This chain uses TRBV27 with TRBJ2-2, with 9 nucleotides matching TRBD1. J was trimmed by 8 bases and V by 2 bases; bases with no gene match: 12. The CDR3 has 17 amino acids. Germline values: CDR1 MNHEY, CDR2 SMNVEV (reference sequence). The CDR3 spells CASSLASWDRAAGELFF. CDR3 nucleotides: TGTGCCAGCAGTTTAGCCAGCTGGGACAGGGCTGCTGGGGAGCTGTTTTTT.

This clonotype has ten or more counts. In DNA form, the CDR3 reads TGTGCCAGCAGCTTAGTGGGACAGGGAGACAATGAGCAGTTCTTC. Translation gives CASSLVGQGDNEQFF. The chain employs TRBV7-9 and TRBJ2-1, with 9 bases lining up with TRBD1. V shed 1 base and J 5 bases; nucleotides not matched to a gene: 3. The CDR3 contains 15 residues. Germline CDR1 reads SEHNR; CDR2 reads FQNEAQ (reference sequence).

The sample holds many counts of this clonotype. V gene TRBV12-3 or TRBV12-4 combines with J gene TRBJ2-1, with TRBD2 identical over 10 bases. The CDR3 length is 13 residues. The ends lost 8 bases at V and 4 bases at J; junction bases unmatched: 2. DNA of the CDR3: TGTGCCAGCGGGACTAGCGCTTACAATGAGCAGTTCTTC. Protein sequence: CASGTSAYNEQFF.

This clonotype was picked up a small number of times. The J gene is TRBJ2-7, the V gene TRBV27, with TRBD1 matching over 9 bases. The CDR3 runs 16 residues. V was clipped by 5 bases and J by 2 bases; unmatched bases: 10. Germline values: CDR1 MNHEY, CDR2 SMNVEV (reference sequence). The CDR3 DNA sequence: TGTGCCAGCAGTGTCAACCGGGACAGGGTCACCTACGAGCAGTACTTC. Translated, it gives CASSVNRDRVTYEQYF.